A selection of T cell receptor beta chains follows, all from one sample in a study of T cells in Graves' hyperthyroidism and ophthalmopathy. Via MiXCR, TCRdb re-called the multiplex PCR reads, giving one row per CDR3 protein. The sample yields 45,000 to 55,000 distinct CDR3 sequences, approximately 53% seen once. Sample: peripheral blood or thyroid tissue (not recorded which). The source of these receptors is a man aged 18 to 29 with Graves' hyperthyroidism. Both conserved end residues are part of each CDR3. Fields, in order: V gene, CDR3 length, J gene, CDR3 protein.

TRBV12-3/TRBV12-4,15,TRBJ1-5,CASSLRQGASQPQHF
TRBV7-2,13,TRBJ2-3,CAGSITDTDTLYF
TRBV4-1,13,TRBJ1-6,CASRPRPGVPLHF
TRBV7-8,15,TRBJ1-6,CASSSNGRGDSPLHF
TRBV20-1,15,TRBJ1-6,CSATDRVSYNSPLHF
TRBV7-2,17,TRBJ2-7,CASSLEPRDRGYYEQYF
TRBV19,13,TRBJ1-1,CASSMLGGTEAFF
TRBV2,18,TRBJ2-6,CASIPGQGLNSGANVLTF
TRBV5-1,14,TRBJ1-1,CASSLVNGNTEAFF
TRBV4-1,19,TRBJ1-5,CASSKGTLRVAFSNQPQHF
TRBV10-3,16,TRBJ1-6,CAISDYQDWDNSPLHF
TRBV10-3,15,TRBJ1-1,CAIKEQVLWSTEAFF
TRBV10-3,14,TRBJ2-5,CAISLGQGKETQYF
TRBV7-2,17,TRBJ2-5,CASSSYTGTSGKETQYF
TRBV5-5,13,TRBJ2-1,CASSLVPPGKQFF
TRBV29-1,14,TRBJ2-2,CSAVRDLNTGELFF
TRBV7-9,15,TRBJ2-5,CASSLMGQGTETQYF